The clone carrying this T cell receptor (beta chain) was observed a handful of times. This specimen comes from a study of blood T cells in healthy people across ages. Germline V lookup: CDR1 LNHDA, CDR2 SQIVND (reference sequence). The CDR3 is 12 amino acids. Next came a second PCR, run for about 7 to 12 cycles, which used a sample-barcoded 5' primer along with a J-beta primer mix. TCRdb analysed the 5' RACE reads with MiXCR anew, one entry per CDR3 protein. The sample yields hundreds of thousands of distinct CDR3 sequences, approximately 21% seen once. The sequencing sample was made of blood. The rearrangement uses TRBV19 and TRBJ2-1, with D maybe TRBD1 (6 bases). The J call is in doubt because the DNA end fits TRBJ2-5 better. The origin of this receptor is a man in his 70s in good health. The CDR3 here is CASRGGFETQYF. CDR3 sequence (DNA): TGTGCCAGTAGAGGGGGTTTCGAGACCCAGTACTTC.